Listed here is a single TCR beta chain. V lost 5 bases, J lost 2 bases, and 14 bases lay in between. Germline values: CDR1 SEHNR, CDR2 FQNEAQ (reference sequence). The CDR3 has 15 amino acids. The data belong to a study of blood T cell repertoires in COVID-19. Generated by immunoSEQ multiplex PCR, the TCRdb table keeps only in-frame clones and is missing some. The sample has approximately 280,000 clones, about 88% seen once. The origin of this receptor is a woman aged 55-75 years with acute or convalescent COVID-19. This rearrangement joins TRBV7-9 to TRBJ2-3; perhaps TRBD2 as D (5 bases). Input material: peripheral blood. The CDR3 coding sequence is TGTGCCAGCAGCCGTAGACTGGACTTCACAGATACGCAGTATTTT. Translated: CASSRRLDFTDTQYF.